These 13 T cell receptor beta chains originate from one sample sequenced in a study of CD8 T cells in Susac syndrome. It was with random hexamers that 0.5 to 1 ug RNA was reverse transcribed. TCRdb redid the calling of the immunoSEQ multiplex PCR reads with MiXCR, one entry per CDR3 protein. The sample consists of some 130,000 distinct CDR3 sequences, 95% of them appearing once. Material: CD8+ T cells from PBMCs. These receptors were collected from a human donor with Susac syndrome.

The rearrangement links TRBV2 to TRBJ2-7; possible D gene TRBD2, 6 bases. The CDR3 loop spans 14 amino acids. The V end was cut by 4 bases, the J end by 2 bases, with 12 bases between. Germline assignment: CDR1 SNHLY and CDR2 FYNNEI. The CDR3 DNA reads TGTGCCAGCAGTGCTCCTAGCGCGCCCTACGAGCAGTACTTC. Its translation is CASSAPSAPYEQYF.

The chain uses TRBV7-3 and TRBJ2-5; D unresolved. V gave up 1 base and J gave up 5 bases, with 14 bases separating them. The CDR3 is 15 residues long. Germline CDR1 is SGHTA and CDR2 is FQGTGA. DNA for the CDR3: TGTGCCAGCAGCTTAATTTTGGGCAGGCAGGAGACCCAGTACTTC. It translates to CASSLILGRQETQYF.

V and J are TRBV29-1 and TRBJ1-1; D uncertain. This CDR3 is 9 amino acids long. Germline V gives CDR1 SQVTM, CDR2 ANQGSEA. CDR3 in DNA: TGCTCGGCGGACGATGAAGCTTTCTTT. It yields the protein CSADDEAFF.

This clonotype was observed once. The chain couples TRBV19 to TRBJ2-1; 10 nucleotides line up with TRBD2. Unmatched junction bases numbered 9, after V lost 9 bases and J lost 4 bases. CDR3 length equals 15 residues. The germline V gene encodes CDR1 LNHDA and CDR2 SQIVND (reference sequence). The CDR3 bases are TGTGCCAGCCAGCTGACTAGCGGGCCTTACAATGAGCAGTTCTTC. Translation: CASQLTSGPYNEQFF. The full variable domain, with the rest looked up from reference TRBV19 and TRBJ2-1, is DGGITQSPKYLFRKEGQNVTLSCEQNLNHDAMYWYRQDPGQGLRLIYYSQIVNDFQKGDIAEGYSVSREKKESFPLTVTSAQKNPTAFYLCASQLTSGPYNEQFFGPGTRLTVL.

The chain couples TRBV7-2 to TRBJ1-1, with D unresolved. The germline V gene has CDR1 SGHTA and CDR2 FQGNSA. V lost 5 bases to trimming and J lost 6 bases, with 10 bases between them. The CDR3 spans 12 residues. The CDR3 region is CASSLSYPEAFF. The CDR3 DNA follows: TGTGCCAGCAGCCTTTCCTACCCTGAAGCTTTCTTT. The full variable domain, in which reference TRBV7-2 and TRBJ1-1 provide the parts outside the CDR3, is GAGVSQSPSNKVTEKGKDVELRCDPISGHTALYWYRQSLGQGLEFLIYFQGNSAPDKSGLPSDRFSAERTGGSVSTLTIQRTQQEDSAVYLCASSLSYPEAFFGQGTRLTVV.

The J gene is TRBJ2-1, the V gene TRBV5-1, with 13 positions matching TRBD2. The CDR3 loop spans 15 amino acids. V was pared by 2 bases and J by 8 bases, with 4 bases of the junction left unmatched. CDR1 is SGHRS and CDR2 is YFSETQ in the germline V gene. The CDR3 nucleotides are TGCGCCAGCAGCTTTAAGACTAGCGGGGGGCATGAGCAGTTCTTC. Protein product: CASSFKTSGGHEQFF. The variable domain in full, completed from reference TRBV5-1 and TRBJ2-1, reads KAGVTQTPRYLIKTRGQQVTLSCSPISGHRSVSWYQQTPGQGLQFLFEYFSETQRNKGNFPGRFSGRQFSNSRSEMNVSTLELGDSALYLCASSFKTSGGHEQFFGPGTRLTVL.

This clonotype has only a few counts. The CDR3 loop is CATSDLVAGELFF. CDR3 DNA: TGTGCCACCAGTGACCTGGTCGCCGGGGAGCTGTTTTTT. V usage is TRBV24-1 and J usage is TRBJ2-2, with unresolved D. The CDR3 consists of 13 residues. Trimming removed 4 bases at V and 6 bases at J, with 8 bases between. Germline V gene lookup returns CDR1 KGHDR and CDR2 SFDVKD.

The chain is built from TRBV7-9 and TRBJ1-5; D not certain. V was shortened by 1 base and J by 1 base, with 8 bases between the two germline ends. The CDR3 extends over 15 amino acids. Looked up from germline, CDR1 is SEHNR and CDR2 is FQNEAQ (reference sequence). The CDR3 DNA sequence: TGTGCCAGCAGCTTAGATGGTACGAGCAATCAGCCCCAGCATTTT. Translating gives CASSLDGTSNQPQHF.

This rearrangement joins TRBV29-1 to TRBJ1-1; 8 bases align to TRBD1. The junction had 8 bases not matched to a gene; V was cut back by 7 bases and J by 1 base. The length of the CDR3 is 14 residues. In germline, CDR1 is SQVTM, CDR2 ANQGSEA. CDR3 amino acids: CSANLGTGNTEAFF. CDR3 nucleotides: TGCAGCGCAAACCTTGGGACAGGGAACACTGAAGCTTTCTTT.

The chain couples TRBV3-1 to TRBJ1-1; D might be TRBD1 (6 bases). This CDR3 has 16 residues. The V gene's germline CDR1 is LGHDT and CDR2 YNNKEL (reference sequence). V was pared by 0 bases and J by 1 base, with 12 bases between. The CDR3 loop is CASSQDIQGGNTEAFF. The DNA for the CDR3 is TGTGCCAGCAGCCAAGACATACAGGGTGGGAACACTGAAGCTTTCTTT.

The V gene is TRBV29-1, the J gene TRBJ2-3, with D maybe TRBD1 (5 bases). The CDR3 covers 18 residues. CDR1 is SQVTM and CDR2 is ANQGSEA in the germline V gene. The germline V and J ends were trimmed by 1 base and 2 bases, with 22 bases remaining between them. The CDR3 loop reads CSVEGGETVSSYTDTQYF. Here the CDR3 DNA reads TGCAGCGTTGAAGGAGGAGAGACAGTTTCTTCGTACACAGATACGCAGTATTTT.

This clonotype occurred once. The J gene is TRBJ2-7, the V gene TRBV19, with D unresolved. This CDR3 has 16 amino acids. V gave up 2 bases and J gave up 1 base, with 15 bases separating them. CDR1 and CDR2 from the germline V gene are LNHDA and SQIVND (reference sequence). CDR3 region: CASSIPTGLGSYEQYF. CDR3 bases: TGTGCCAGTAGTATACCCACGGGCCTGGGTTCCTACGAGCAGTACTTC.

V is TRBV28 and J is TRBJ2-3; D uncertain. The CDR3 runs 16 residues. V shed 4 bases and J shed 2 bases, with 16 bases lying between them. The germline V gene encodes CDR1 MDHEN and CDR2 SYDVKM. The CDR3 DNA sequence: TGTGCCAGCAGTTCAGCCCGTCGGCGAACCACAGATACGCAGTATTTT. Translation gives CASSSARRRTTDTQYF.